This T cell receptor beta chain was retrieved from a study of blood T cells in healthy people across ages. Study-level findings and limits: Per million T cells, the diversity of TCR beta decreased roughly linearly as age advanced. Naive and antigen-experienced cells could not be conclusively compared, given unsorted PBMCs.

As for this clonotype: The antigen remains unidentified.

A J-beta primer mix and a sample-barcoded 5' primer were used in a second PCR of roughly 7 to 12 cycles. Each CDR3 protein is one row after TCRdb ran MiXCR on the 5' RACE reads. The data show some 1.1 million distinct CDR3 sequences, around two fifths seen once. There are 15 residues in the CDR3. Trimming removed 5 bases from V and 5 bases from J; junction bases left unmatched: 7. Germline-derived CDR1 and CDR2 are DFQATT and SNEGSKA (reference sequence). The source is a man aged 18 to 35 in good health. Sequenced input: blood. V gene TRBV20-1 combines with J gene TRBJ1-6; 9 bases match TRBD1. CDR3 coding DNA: TGCAGTGCTTCTTGGACAGGGGAAAATAATTCACCCCTCCACTTT. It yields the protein CSASWTGENNSPLHF.